This is a list of T cell receptor beta chains from one sample in a study of blood T cell repertoires in COVID-19. Sequencing was performed with immunoSEQ multiplex PCR; in TCRdb, only in-frame clones are kept and a portion is missing. The sample lists about 180,000 clones; roughly 80% were seen once. Sequenced input: peripheral blood. The receptors shown here come from a human donor in a cohort sampled during active COVID-19. CDR3s include the opening cysteine and the closing phenylalanine or tryptophan. Each record gives: CDR3 protein, CDR3 DNA, clone size, V gene, J gene, D gene. The D gene is left open where the match is weak. Expanded clones get a size class; other rows say once, few or many, or leave the size out.

CASSSQGYEQYF,TGCGCCAGCAGCTCACAGGGGTACGAGCAGTACTTC,few,TRBV5-1,TRBJ2-7,TRBD1
CASSHEGYEQYF,TGTGCCAGCAGCCACGAGGGCTACGAGCAGTACTTC,NA,TRBV5-6,TRBJ2-7,NA
CASSQELAGLQETQYF,TGTGCCAGCAGCCAAGAACTAGCGGGCCTACAAGAGACCCAGTACTTC,few,TRBV3-1/TRBV3-2,TRBJ2-5,TRBD2
CASSGPRTGTYNEQFF,TGTGCCAGTAGTGGACCGAGGACAGGCACCTACAATGAGCAGTTCTTC,NA,TRBV19,TRBJ2-1,TRBD1
CASSPALAGDTQYF,TGTGCCAGCAGTCCCGCGCTAGCGGGAGATACGCAGTATTTT,NA,TRBV27,TRBJ2-3,TRBD2
CASSTKGLYGYTF,TGTGCCAGCAGCACCAAGGGGCTCTATGGCTACACCTTC,few,TRBV5-4,TRBJ1-2,NA
CASSQASGGWYEQYF,TGCGCCAGCAGCCAAGCGAGCGGGGGGTGGTACGAGCAGTACTTC,NA,TRBV4-3,TRBJ2-7,TRBD2
CASETAGGGETQYF,TGTGCCAGCGAGACGGCCGGGGGGGGAGAGACCCAGTACTTC,NA,TRBV18,TRBJ2-5,TRBD2
CASSIGVKDSPLHF,TGTGCCAGTAGTATCGGGGTTAAGGATTCACCCCTCCACTTT,NA,TRBV19,TRBJ1-6,NA
CASSLGGPKPQHF,TGTGCCAGCAGCTTGGGGGGGCCGAAGCCCCAGCATTTT,NA,TRBV5-5,TRBJ1-5,NA
CASSAQVLHEQYF,TGTGCCAGCAGCGCCCAGGTTTTGCACGAGCAGTACTTC,NA,TRBV5-4,TRBJ2-7,NA
CASSPWGAGVSYEQYF,TGTGCCAGCAGCCCCTGGGGAGCGGGGGTCTCCTACGAGCAGTACTTC,NA,TRBV5-4,TRBJ2-7,TRBD2
CASSHFTSGGGDTQYF,TGCGCCAGCAGCCACTTTACTAGCGGGGGGGGAGATACGCAGTATTTT,few,TRBV4-1,TRBJ2-3,TRBD2
CASSTSSYEQYF,TGTGCCAGTAGTACTAGCTCCTACGAGCAGTACTTC,NA,TRBV19,TRBJ2-7,NA
CASSQWDRFSYGYTF,TGTGCCAGCAGCCAATGGGACAGATTTTCTTATGGCTACACCTTC,NA,TRBV3-1/TRBV3-2,TRBJ1-2,TRBD1
CSLTGEETQYF,TGCAGTTTAACAGGGGAGGAGACCCAGTACTTC,NA,TRBV20-1,TRBJ2-5,TRBD1
CASSPRLAGYQETQYF,TGCGCCAGCAGTCCCAGACTAGCGGGGTATCAAGAGACCCAGTACTTC,once,TRBV5-1,TRBJ2-5,TRBD2
CATSRKSGAALTDTQYF,TGTGCCACCAGCAGAAAATCTGGTGCCGCACTCACAGATACGCAGTATTTT,NA,TRBV15,TRBJ2-3,NA
CASSYGGLYEQYF,TGTGCCAGCAGTTACGGCGGCCTCTACGAGCAGTACTTC,NA,TRBV6-5,TRBJ2-7,NA
CASSKGRGGPETQYF,TGTGCCAGCAGTAAAGGGCGGGGGGGCCCCGAGACCCAGTACTTC,NA,TRBV3-1/TRBV3-2,TRBJ2-5,TRBD2
CASSGRFYGYTF,TGTGCCAGCAGTGGCAGGTTCTATGGCTACACCTTC,NA,TRBV25-1,TRBJ1-2,NA
CASSAGGSPTYEQYF,TGTGCCAGCAGTGCAGGGGGGAGCCCTACCTACGAGCAGTACTTC,NA,TRBV2,TRBJ2-7,NA
CASSYVPNRGFTEAFF,TGTGCCAGCAGTTACGTCCCCAACAGGGGGTTCACTGAAGCTTTCTTT,NA,TRBV6-2/TRBV6-3,TRBJ1-1,TRBD1
CASSQSLAGDGYTF,TGTGCCAGCAGCCAATCGTTGGCAGGGGATGGCTACACCTTC,NA,TRBV3-1/TRBV3-2,TRBJ1-2,NA
CASSYDRGSGNSYEQYF,TGCGCCAGCAGCTACGACAGGGGTAGCGGAAACTCCTACGAGCAGTACTTC,NA,TRBV5-1,TRBJ2-7,TRBD1
CASSVGTSGGQETQYF,TGTGCCAGCAGCGTAGGAACTAGCGGGGGCCAAGAGACCCAGTACTTC,NA,TRBV9,TRBJ2-5,TRBD2
CASSTSSPGSAGANVLTF,TGTGCCAGCAGCACCTCAAGTCCCGGGTCCGCCGGGGCCAACGTCCTGACTTTC,NA,TRBV7-2,TRBJ2-6,NA
CASSSTAGNIAKNIQYF,TGTGCCAGCAGCTCGACAGCGGGTAACATAGCCAAAAACATTCAGTACTTC,once,TRBV7-9,TRBJ2-4,NA
CASSLPGGPREQFF,TGTGCCAGCAGCTTGCCGGGGGGGCCACGGGAGCAGTTCTTC,NA,TRBV7-2,TRBJ2-1,TRBD2
CASSVATDRAYEQYF,TGTGCCAGCAGCGTGGCTACGGACAGGGCCTACGAGCAGTACTTC,once,TRBV9,TRBJ2-7,TRBD1
CASSRSGAVDIQYF,TGTGCCAGCAGCCGTAGCGGGGCGGTTGACATTCAGTACTTC,once,TRBV5-6,TRBJ2-4,TRBD2
CASSLAGGKNEQFF,TGCGCCAGCAGCCTGGCGGGAGGGAAAAATGAGCAGTTCTTC,few,TRBV4-3,TRBJ2-1,TRBD2
CASSYERVRVNTEAFF,TGTGCCAGCAGTTACGAGAGGGTGAGGGTGAACACTGAAGCTTTCTTT,NA,TRBV6-5,TRBJ1-1,NA
CASSWTLVGGGQVNQPQHF,TGTGCCAGCAGTTGGACCCTAGTCGGGGGCGGACAGGTCAATCAGCCCCAGCATTTT,NA,TRBV6-2/TRBV6-3,TRBJ1-5,TRBD1
CASQSGGLQETQYF,TGTGCCAGCCAAAGCGGGGGTCTCCAAGAGACCCAGTACTTC,NA,TRBV6-6,TRBJ2-5,TRBD2
CAISESSRGSYEQYF,TGTGCCATCAGTGAGTCGTCCAGGGGCTCCTACGAGCAGTACTTC,NA,TRBV10-3,TRBJ2-7,NA
CASSPTGPHEQYF,TGTGCCAGCAGCCCGACAGGGCCCCACGAGCAGTACTTC,NA,TRBV3-1/TRBV3-2,TRBJ2-7,TRBD1
CASQTGSGNEQFF,TGTGCCAGTCAGACGGGTAGCGGGAATGAGCAGTTCTTC,NA,TRBV19,TRBJ2-1,TRBD2
CSASYGTSGYYNEQFF,TGCAGTGCTAGTTACGGGACTAGCGGATACTACAATGAGCAGTTCTTC,NA,TRBV20-1,TRBJ2-1,TRBD2
CATYTGTGGYEQYF,TGCGCCACCTATACCGGGACCGGGGGATACGAGCAGTACTTC,NA,TRBV5-1,TRBJ2-7,NA
CASSQGDRGALEYF,TGTGCCAGCAGCCAAGGAGACAGGGGGGCCTTGGAGTACTTC,NA,TRBV3-1/TRBV3-2,TRBJ2-7,TRBD1
CASSEALGALTNYGYTF,TGTGCCAGCAGTGAAGCGCTTGGGGCGCTCACTAACTATGGCTACACCTTC,NA,TRBV6-1,TRBJ1-2,NA
CASSLAAIREAVKAFF,TGTGCCAGCAGCTTAGCGGCCATAAGGGAGGCTGTAAAAGCTTTCTTT,NA,TRBV7-9,TRBJ1-1,NA
CASSQGQGEYNSPLHF,TGCGCCAGCAGCCAAGGACAGGGAGAATATAATTCACCCCTCCACTTT,NA,TRBV4-3,TRBJ1-6,TRBD1
CASRIDRGHQPQHF,TGTGCCAGCAGAATCGACAGGGGGCATCAGCCCCAGCATTTT,few,TRBV2,TRBJ1-5,TRBD1
CASSEPTGYFYEQYF,TGTGCCAGCAGTGAGCCGACAGGGTATTTCTACGAGCAGTACTTC,NA,TRBV6-1,TRBJ2-7,TRBD1
CASSYAAPSYEQYF,TGTGCCAGCAGTTACGCGGCCCCCTCCTACGAGCAGTACTTC,NA,TRBV6-5,TRBJ2-7,NA
CASSEPTYEQYF,TGTGCCAGCAGTGAACCCACCTACGAGCAGTACTTC,NA,TRBV2,TRBJ2-7,NA
CASGGRNTGELFF,TGTGCCAGCGGGGGCAGAAACACCGGGGAGCTGTTTTTT,NA,TRBV3-1/TRBV3-2,TRBJ2-2,NA
CASSELSGGDEKLFF,TGTGCCAGCAGTGAACTCTCGGGGGGGGATGAAAAACTGTTTTTT,NA,TRBV2,TRBJ1-4,NA
CASSLKTGGVYSPLHF,TGTGCCAGCAGCTTAAAGACAGGGGGCGTATATTCACCCCTCCACTTT,NA,TRBV7-6,TRBJ1-6,TRBD1
CASSYRDRGEKLFF,TGTGCCAGCAGTTACAGGGACAGGGGTGAAAAACTGTTTTTT,NA,TRBV6-5,TRBJ1-4,TRBD1